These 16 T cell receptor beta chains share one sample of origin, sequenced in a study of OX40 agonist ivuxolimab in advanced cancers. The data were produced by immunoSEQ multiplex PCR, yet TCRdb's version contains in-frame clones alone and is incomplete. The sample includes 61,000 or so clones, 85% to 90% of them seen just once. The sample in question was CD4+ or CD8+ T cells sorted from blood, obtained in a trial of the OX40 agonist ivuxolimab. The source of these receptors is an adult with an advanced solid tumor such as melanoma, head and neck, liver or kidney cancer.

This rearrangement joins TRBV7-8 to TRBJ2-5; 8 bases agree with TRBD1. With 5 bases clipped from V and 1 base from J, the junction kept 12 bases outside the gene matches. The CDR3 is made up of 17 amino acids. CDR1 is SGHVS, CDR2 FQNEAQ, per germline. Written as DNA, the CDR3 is TGTGCCAGCAGCCCGACGGACAGGGCGGGTTTCCAAGAGACCCAGTACTTC. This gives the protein CASSPTDRAGFQETQYF.

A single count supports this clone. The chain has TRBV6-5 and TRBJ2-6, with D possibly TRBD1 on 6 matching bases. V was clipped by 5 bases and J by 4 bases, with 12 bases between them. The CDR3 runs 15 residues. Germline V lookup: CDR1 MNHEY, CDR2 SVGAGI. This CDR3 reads CASSPEGTGANVLTF. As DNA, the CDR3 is TGTGCCAGCAGTCCAGAGGGGACAGGGGCCAACGTCCTGACTTTC.

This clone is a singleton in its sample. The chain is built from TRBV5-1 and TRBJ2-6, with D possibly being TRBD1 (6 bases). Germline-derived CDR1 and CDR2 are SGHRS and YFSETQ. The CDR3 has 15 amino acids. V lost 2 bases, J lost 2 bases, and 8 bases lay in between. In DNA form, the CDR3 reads TGCGCCAGCAGCTTCACAGGGACTGGGGCCAACGTCCTGACTTTC. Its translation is CASSFTGTGANVLTF.

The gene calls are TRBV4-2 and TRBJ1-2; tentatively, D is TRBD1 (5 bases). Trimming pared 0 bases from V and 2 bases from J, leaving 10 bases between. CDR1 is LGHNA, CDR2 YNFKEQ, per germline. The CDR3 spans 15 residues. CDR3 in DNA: TGTGCCAGCAGCCAAGATAGTGCAGGGAACTATGGCTACACCTTC. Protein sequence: CASSQDSAGNYGYTF.

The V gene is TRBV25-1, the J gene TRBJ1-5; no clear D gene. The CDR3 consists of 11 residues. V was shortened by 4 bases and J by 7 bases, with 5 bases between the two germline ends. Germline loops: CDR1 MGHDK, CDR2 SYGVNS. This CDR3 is CASSGDQPQHF. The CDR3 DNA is TGTGCCAGCAGTGGCGACCAGCCCCAGCATTTT.

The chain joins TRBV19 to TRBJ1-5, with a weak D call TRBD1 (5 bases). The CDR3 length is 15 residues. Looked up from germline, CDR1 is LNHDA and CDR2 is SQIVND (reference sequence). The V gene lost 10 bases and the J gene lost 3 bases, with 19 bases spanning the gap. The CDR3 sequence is CATMDRGRPNQPQHF. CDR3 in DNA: TGTGCCACTATGGACCGGGGACGGCCCAATCAGCCCCAGCATTTT.

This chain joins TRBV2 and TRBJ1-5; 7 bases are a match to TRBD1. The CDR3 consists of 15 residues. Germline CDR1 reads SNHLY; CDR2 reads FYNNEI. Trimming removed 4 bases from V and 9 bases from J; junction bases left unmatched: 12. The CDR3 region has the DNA TGTGCCAGCAGTGGGGGACAGCCGATTAGAGGGCCCCAGCATTTT. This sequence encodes CASSGGQPIRGPQHF.

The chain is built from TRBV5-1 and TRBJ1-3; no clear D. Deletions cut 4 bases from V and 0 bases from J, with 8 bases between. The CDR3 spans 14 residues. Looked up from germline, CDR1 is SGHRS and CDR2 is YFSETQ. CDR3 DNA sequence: TGCGCCAGCAGCGCGGGTCCCTCTGGAAACACCATATATTTT. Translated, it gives CASSAGPSGNTIYF. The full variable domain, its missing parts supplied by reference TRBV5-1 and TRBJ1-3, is KAGVTQTPRYLIKTRGQQVTLSCSPISGHRSVSWYQQTPGQGLQFLFEYFSETQRNKGNFPGRFSGRQFSNSRSEMNVSTLELGDSALYLCASSAGPSGNTIYFGEGSWLTVV.

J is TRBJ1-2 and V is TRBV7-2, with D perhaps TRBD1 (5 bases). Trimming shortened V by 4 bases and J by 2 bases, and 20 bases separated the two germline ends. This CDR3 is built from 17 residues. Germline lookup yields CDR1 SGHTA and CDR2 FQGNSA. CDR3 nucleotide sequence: TGTGCCAGCAGCTCACCGGGCCAGACAGCCGAAAACTATGGCTACACCTTC. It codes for CASSSPGQTAENYGYTF.

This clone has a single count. Here the CDR3 DNA reads TGCGCCAGCAGTGGCGTCTCAGGTGAAGCTTTCTTT. Protein: CASSGVSGEAFF. The V call is TRBV10-2, the J call TRBJ1-1; no reliable D call. The CDR3 spans 12 residues. Looked up from germline, CDR1 is WSHSY and CDR2 is SAAADI. The ends were cut back, 4 bases at V and 7 bases at J, with 10 bases in the middle.

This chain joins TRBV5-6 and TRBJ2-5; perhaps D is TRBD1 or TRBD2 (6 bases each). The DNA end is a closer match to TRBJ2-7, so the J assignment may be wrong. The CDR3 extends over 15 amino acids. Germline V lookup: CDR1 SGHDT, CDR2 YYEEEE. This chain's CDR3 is CASTERGRGGYEQYF. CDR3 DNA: TGTGCCAGCACCGAACGGGGGCGGGGAGGCTACGAGCAGTACTTC.

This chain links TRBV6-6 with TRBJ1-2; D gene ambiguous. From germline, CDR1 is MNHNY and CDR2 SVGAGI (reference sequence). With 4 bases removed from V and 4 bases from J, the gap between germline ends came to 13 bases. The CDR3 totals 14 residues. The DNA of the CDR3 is TGTGCCAGCAGTTCTGAAGGGATCAGCTATGGCTACACCTTC. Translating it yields CASSSEGISYGYTF.

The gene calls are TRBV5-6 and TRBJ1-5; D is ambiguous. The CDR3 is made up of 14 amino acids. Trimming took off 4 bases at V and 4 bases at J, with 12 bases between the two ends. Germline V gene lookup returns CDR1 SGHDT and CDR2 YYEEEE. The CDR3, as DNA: TGTGCCAGCAGCCTGGGAAGGGTAAATCAGCCCCAGCATTTT. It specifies CASSLGRVNQPQHF. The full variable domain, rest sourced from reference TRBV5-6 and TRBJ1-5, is DAGVTQSPTHLIKTRGQQVTLRCSPKSGHDTVSWYQQALGQGPQFIFQYYEEEERQRGNFPDRFSGHQFPNYSSELNVNALLLGDSALYLCASSLGRVNQPQHFGDGTRLSIL.

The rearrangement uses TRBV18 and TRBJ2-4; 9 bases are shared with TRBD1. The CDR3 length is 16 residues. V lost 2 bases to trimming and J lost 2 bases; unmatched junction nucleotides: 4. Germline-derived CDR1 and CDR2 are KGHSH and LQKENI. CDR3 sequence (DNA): TGTGCCAGCTCACCAGGACAGGGGAGGACCAAAAACATTCAGTACTTC. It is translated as CASSPGQGRTKNIQYF.

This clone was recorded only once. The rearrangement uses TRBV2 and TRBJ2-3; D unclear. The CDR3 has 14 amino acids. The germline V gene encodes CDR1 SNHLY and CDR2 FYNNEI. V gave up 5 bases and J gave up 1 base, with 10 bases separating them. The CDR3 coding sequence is TGTGCCAGCAGTTCACAGTTCCGCACAGATACGCAGTATTTT. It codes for CASSSQFRTDTQYF.

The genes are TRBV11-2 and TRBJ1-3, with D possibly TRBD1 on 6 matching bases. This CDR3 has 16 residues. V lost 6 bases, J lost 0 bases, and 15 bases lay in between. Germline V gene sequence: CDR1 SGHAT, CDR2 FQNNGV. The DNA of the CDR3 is TGTGCCAGCAGGAAAGCAGGGGCAAGCTCTGGAAACACCATATATTTT. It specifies CASRKAGASSGNTIYF.